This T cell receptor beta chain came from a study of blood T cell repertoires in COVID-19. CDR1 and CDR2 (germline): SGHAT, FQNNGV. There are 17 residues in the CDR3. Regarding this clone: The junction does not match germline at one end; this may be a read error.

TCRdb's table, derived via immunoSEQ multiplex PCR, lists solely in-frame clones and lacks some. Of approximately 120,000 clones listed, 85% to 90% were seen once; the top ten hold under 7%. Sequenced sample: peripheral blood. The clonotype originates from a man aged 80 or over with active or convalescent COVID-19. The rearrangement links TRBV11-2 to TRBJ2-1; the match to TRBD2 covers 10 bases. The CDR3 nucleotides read TGTGCCAGCAGATTAGCGGGGGGCCGAAGCTCCTACAATGAGCAGTTCTTC. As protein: CASRLAGGRSSYNEQFF.